Below are 31 T cell receptor beta chains sequenced from a single sample in a study of blood T cells in healthy people across ages. Primed by a sample-barcoded 5' primer and a J-beta primer mix, a second PCR proceeded for about 6 to 11 cycles. TCRdb reprocessed the 5' RACE reads with MiXCR, giving one entry per CDR3 protein. The repertoire consists of hundreds of thousands of distinct CDR3 sequences, with about 24% occurring once and the leading ten covering just over 8.5%. The data also belong to a second study, concerning T cells of mothers and their children.

Sequenced sample: blood. The source is a boy between 10 and 17 years old in good health.

The chain employs TRBV20-1 and TRBJ2-7; D might be TRBD2 (6 bases). The germline CDR1 and CDR2 sequences are DFQATT and SNEGSKA (reference sequence). CDR3 length: 12 amino acids. The V gene lost 4 bases and the J gene lost 6 bases, with 13 bases spanning the gap. The CDR3 loop reads CSANGGRVEQYF. The CDR3 DNA follows: TGCAGTGCTAATGGGGGGAGAGTCGAGCAGTACTTC.

V usage is TRBV5-5 and J usage is TRBJ2-5; TRBD1 is a possible D gene (6 bases). From germline, CDR1 is SGHKS and CDR2 YYEKEE (reference sequence). This CDR3 has 13 residues. V gave up 1 base and J gave up 4 bases, with 8 bases separating them. The CDR3 DNA sequence: TGTGCCAGCAGCTTGTGGGGGCGAGAGACCCAGTACTTC. Protein product: CASSLWGRETQYF.

This rearrangement joins TRBV7-9 to TRBJ2-5, with a weak D call TRBD2 (5 bases). CDR3 size: 15 residues. The V end lost 5 bases, the J end lost 3 bases, and 16 bases lay between the germline ends. Germline V gives CDR1 SEHNR, CDR2 FQNEAQ (reference sequence). CDR3 residues: CASSAEGYYKETQYF. The CDR3 nucleotides read TGTGCCAGCAGCGCCGAGGGCTACTATAAAGAGACCCAGTACTTC.

The V gene is TRBV6-5, the J gene TRBJ2-1; 8 positions agree with TRBD1. In germline, CDR1 is MNHEY, CDR2 SVGAGI. CDR3 length: 16 residues. The V segment lost 2 bases and the J segment 5 bases; nucleotides outside the gene matches: 8. The CDR3 sequence is CASSYTPRGRNNEQFF. The DNA of the CDR3 is TGTGCCAGCAGTTACACCCCCAGGGGGCGAAACAATGAGCAGTTCTTC.

V usage is TRBV6-2 or TRBV6-3 and J usage is TRBJ2-5; D not resolved. From germline, CDR1 is MNHEY and CDR2 SVGEGT. The CDR3 totals 11 residues. V was cut by 11 bases and J by 5 bases, with 12 bases left in between. The CDR3, as DNA: TGTGCCGTGAGCCTACCTGAGACCCAGTACTTC. Translated, it gives CAVSLPETQYF.

The chain couples TRBV20-1 to TRBJ2-1; 7 bases agree with TRBD2. Germline assignment: CDR1 DFQATT and CDR2 SNEGSKA (reference sequence). CDR3 length: 16 residues. After removal of 5 bases from V and 5 bases from J, the junction contained 15 bases not matched to a gene. CDR3 DNA: TGCAGTGCTTTCCCGCCTCGGGCGGGGGTCAACAATGAGCAGTTCTTC. Residues: CSAFPPRAGVNNEQFF.

This clonotype has just a few counts. The CDR3 DNA is TGTGCCAGCAGCCCGAACCCGGACTATTCGGCCTTGTACCAAGAGACCCAGTACTTC. It specifies CASSPNPDYSALYQETQYF. The rearrangement joins TRBV27 to TRBJ2-5; D may be TRBD2 (6 bases). V lost 6 bases and J lost 0, with 26 bases in between. This CDR3 has 19 amino acids. Germline lookup yields CDR1 MNHEY and CDR2 SMNVEV (reference sequence).

The V gene is TRBV20-1, the J gene TRBJ2-1; D gene unclear. Germline V gene sequence: CDR1 DFQATT, CDR2 SNEGSKA (reference sequence). The V and J ends lost 3 bases and 4 bases respectively, with 7 bases between them. The CDR3 is 12 residues long. The CDR3 coding sequence is TGCAGTGCTAGTATAGGGTACAATGAGCAGTTCTTC. It encodes CSASIGYNEQFF.

The chain recombines TRBV9 with TRBJ2-1; D is possibly TRBD1 (6 bases). From germline, CDR1 is SGDLS and CDR2 YYNGEE. The CDR3 has 16 amino acids. Trimming took 5 bases from V and 0 from J, leaving 15 bases between them. For the CDR3, the DNA is TGTGCCAGCAGTGGACAGAACCAAGGCTCCTACAATGAGCAGTTCTTC. This translates into CASSGQNQGSYNEQFF.

This clonotype has only a few counts. The rearrangement links TRBV13 to TRBJ2-1; TRBD2 aligns across 10 bases. The CDR3 length is 16 residues. V gave up 5 bases and J gave up 2 bases; unmatched junction bases: 6. From germline, CDR1 is PRHDT and CDR2 FYEKMQ (reference sequence). The CDR3 sequence: CASSLMGTSAYNEQFF. The CDR3 coding sequence is TGTGCCAGCAGCCTGATGGGGACTAGCGCCTACAATGAGCAGTTCTTC.

This clonotype was seen only a few times. This rearrangement joins TRBV15 to TRBJ2-5; D unclear. Germline V CDR1 and CDR2: LNHNV, YYDKDF (reference sequence). CDR3 length: 13 amino acids. V was trimmed by 5 bases and J by 5 bases, leaving 12 bases between them. Here the CDR3 DNA reads TGTGCCACCAGCGGATATATAGGGGAGACCCAGTACTTC. Amino acids: CATSGYIGETQYF.

This clonotype was recorded many times. This chain uses TRBV6-6 with TRBJ2-5, with D possibly TRBD1 on 5 matching bases. Germline-derived CDR1 and CDR2 are MNHNY and SVGAGI (reference sequence). V dropped 0 bases and J dropped 1 base, with 6 bases sitting between them. CDR3 length equals 14 residues. CDR3 amino acids: CASSYSDIQETQYF. The CDR3 nucleotides read TGTGCCAGCAGTTACTCGGACATCCAAGAGACCCAGTACTTC.

This clonotype has at least ten counts. DNA of the CDR3: TGTGCCAGCCGGACGACGGCACTTACCTACAATGAGCAGTTCTTC. Its translation: CASRTTALTYNEQFF. The genes are TRBV28 and TRBJ2-1; D gene unclear. CDR3 length equals 15 residues. V was clipped by 8 bases and J by 2 bases, with 16 bases between them. In germline, CDR1 is MDHEN, CDR2 SYDVKM.

V usage is TRBV9 and J usage is TRBJ2-7; 10 nucleotides agree with TRBD2. Germline V CDR1 and CDR2: SGDLS, YYNGEE. V lost 0 bases, J lost 1 base, and 4 bases stayed unmatched. CDR3 length equals 16 residues. The CDR3 nucleotides are TGTGCCAGCAGCGTAGATGCTAGCGGGGGATCCTACGAGCAGTACTTC. Translating it yields CASSVDASGGSYEQYF.

V and J are TRBV7-8 and TRBJ2-1; 10 bases match TRBD2. V lost 2 bases to trimming and J lost 9 bases; unmatched junction nucleotides: 7. Germline V gene sequence: CDR1 SGHVS, CDR2 FQNEAQ. The length of the CDR3 is 15 residues. CDR3 sequence (DNA): TGTGCCAGCAGCTTAACGGGACTAGCGCCCAGTGAGCAGTTCTTC. Its protein product is CASSLTGLAPSEQFF.

This clonotype was counted between two and nine times. The V and J genes are TRBV29-1 and TRBJ2-3; TRBD1 matches 7 bases. After removal of 2 bases from V and 8 bases from J, the junction contained 7 bases not matched to a gene. This CDR3 is built from 13 residues. Germline values: CDR1 SQVTM, CDR2 ANQGSEA. CDR3 nucleotides: TGCAGCGTTGAAACAGGGGAGATTGGTACGCAGTATTTT. Residues: CSVETGEIGTQYF.

This clonotype was picked up many times. The V and J genes are TRBV5-5 and TRBJ2-1; weak D call: TRBD2 (5 bases). The CDR3 spans 15 residues. Trimming pared 2 bases from V and 11 bases from J, leaving 20 bases between. Germline loops: CDR1 SGHKS, CDR2 YYEKEE (reference sequence). The CDR3: CASSLNADSPPKQFF. DNA of the CDR3: TGTGCCAGCAGCTTAAACGCGGACTCCCCTCCCAAGCAGTTCTTC.

This chain joins TRBV6-6 and TRBJ1-4; D possibly corresponds to TRBD1 (5 bases). Per germline, CDR1 MNHNY and CDR2 SVGAGI (reference sequence). V was cut by 4 bases and J by 5 bases, with 14 bases left in between. This CDR3 has 15 amino acids. The CDR3 DNA reads TGTGCCAGCAGTTCCCCCGCAGGGAGGAATGAAAAACTGTTTTTT. Its protein is CASSSPAGRNEKLFF.

The rearrangement links TRBV18 to TRBJ2-5; D is possibly TRBD2 (6 bases). Trimming shortened V by 3 bases and J by 7 bases, and 18 bases separated the two germline ends. There are 15 residues in the CDR3. The germline V gene encodes CDR1 KGHSH and CDR2 LQKENI. CDR3 amino acids: CASSPPMQGGGTQYF. In DNA form, the CDR3 reads TGTGCCAGCTCACCCCCTATGCAGGGAGGAGGGACCCAGTACTTC.

The chain has TRBV2 and TRBJ2-3; 12 bases are a match to TRBD2. V shed 6 bases, J shed 0 bases, and the junction held 7 bases outside the gene matches. Per the germline V gene, CDR1 is SNHLY and CDR2 is FYNNEI. This CDR3 region has 17 residues. The chain's CDR3 is CASRKRTSGTSTDTQYF. The CDR3 bases are TGTGCCAGCAGGAAGAGGACTAGCGGGACTAGCACAGATACGCAGTATTTT.

The rearrangement joins TRBV2 to TRBJ2-5, with D possibly matching TRBD2 (6 bases). Germline CDR1 reads SNHLY; CDR2 reads FYNNEI. The CDR3 is made up of 18 amino acids. Trimming took 3 bases from V and 2 from J, leaving 22 bases between them. The CDR3 loop reads CASSDVPWGRREQETQYF. The DNA of the CDR3 is TGTGCCAGCAGTGATGTGCCCTGGGGTCGGAGGGAACAAGAGACCCAGTACTTC.

The chain employs TRBV19 and TRBJ2-3; 8 nucleotides line up with TRBD1. The CDR3 is 15 amino acids. V was pared by 7 bases and J by 3 bases, with 9 bases of the junction left unmatched. CDR1 is LNHDA, CDR2 SQIVND, per germline (reference sequence). In nucleotides, the CDR3 is TGTGCCAGTACCCTCGGGAACAGGGGGACAGATACGCAGTATTTT. This encodes CASTLGNRGTDTQYF. Full variable domain (rest looked up from reference TRBV19 and TRBJ2-3): DGGITQSPKYLFRKEGQNVTLSCEQNLNHDAMYWYRQDPGQGLRLIYYSQIVNDFQKGDIAEGYSVSREKKESFPLTVTSAQKNPTAFYLCASTLGNRGTDTQYFGPGTRLTVL.

With regard to this clonotype: Because the CDR3 is missing its conserved closing phenylalanine or tryptophan, this is likely a read error. The chain joins TRBV5-1 to TRBJ2-7; 7 nucleotides line up with TRBD1. This CDR3 comprises 15 residues. The V gene's germline CDR1 is SGHRS and CDR2 YFSETQ. Unmatched junction bases numbered 13, after V lost 4 bases and J lost 6 bases. The CDR3 is CASSLLRDSPSEQYL. Written as DNA, the CDR3 is TGCGCCAGCAGCCTCCTGAGGGACAGCCCCAGCGAGCAGTACCTC.

The rearrangement links TRBV7-2 to TRBJ1-6; D not certain. This CDR3 region has 15 residues. Trimming left V 6 bases short and J 1 base short, with 10 bases between. Per germline, CDR1 SGHTA and CDR2 FQGNSA. The CDR3 reads CASSPRLSYNSPLHF. The CDR3 nucleotides are TGTGCCAGCAGTCCGCGGCTATCCTATAATTCACCCCTCCACTTT.

In this sample, this clonotype turned up many times. The rearrangement joins TRBV4-3 to TRBJ2-5; possible D gene TRBD2, 6 bases. Deletions cut 0 bases from V and 11 bases from J, with 19 bases between. This CDR3 has 15 amino acids. The germline V gene encodes CDR1 LGHNA and CDR2 YSLEER. The CDR3 loop reads CASSQDSGLATKQYF. The CDR3 region has the DNA TGCGCCAGCAGCCAAGATAGCGGATTAGCTACGAAGCAGTACTTC.

This chain connects TRBV4-3 to TRBJ2-7; 13 positions agree with TRBD2. The CDR3 extends over 15 amino acids. Losses at the gene ends were 3 bases for V and 2 bases for J; bases not matched to a gene: 1. Per germline, CDR1 LGHNA and CDR2 YSLEER. CDR3 residues: CASSQGLAGTYEQYF. The CDR3 nucleotides read TGCGCCAGCAGCCAGGGACTAGCGGGAACCTACGAGCAGTACTTC.

This sequence joins TRBV24-1 and TRBJ2-7, with D uncertain. The CDR3 contains 13 residues. V was shortened by 5 bases and J by 5 bases, with 12 bases between the two germline ends. Looked up from germline, CDR1 is KGHDR and CDR2 is SFDVKD. The CDR3 is CATSGPPVNEQYF. CDR3 nucleotides: TGTGCCACCAGTGGACCGCCCGTGAACGAGCAGTACTTC.

This chain joins TRBV4-1 and TRBJ2-5; TRBD1 might be the D (6 bases). Between the trimmed V and J ends, which lost 1 base and 5 bases, there was a span of 20 bases. CDR1 is MGHRA and CDR2 is YSYEKL in the germline V gene. CDR3 length equals 17 residues. The CDR3 spells CASSQGVTGPRWETQYF. As DNA, the CDR3 is TGCGCCAGCAGCCAAGGTGTCACAGGGCCGAGGTGGGAGACCCAGTACTTC.

The CDR3 loop reads CASSILLPGLAGVEQFF. CDR3 DNA: TGTGCCAGCAGCATACTATTACCGGGACTAGCGGGAGTTGAGCAGTTCTTC. This chain joins TRBV7-9 and TRBJ2-1; TRBD2 matches at 14 bases. CDR1 and CDR2 from the germline V gene are SEHNR and FQNEAQ (reference sequence). The CDR3 runs 17 residues. Trimming at V came to 5 bases and at J to 9 bases, leaving 12 bases not matched to a gene. Complete variable domain (other parts from reference TRBV7-9 and TRBJ2-1): DTGVSQNPRHKITKRGQNVTFRCDPISEHNRLYWYRQTLGQGPEFLTYFQNEAQLEKSRLLSDRFSAERPKGSFSTLEIQRTEQGDSAMYLCASSILLPGLAGVEQFFGPGTRLTVL.

The J gene is TRBJ1-6, the V gene TRBV7-2, with 8 bases lining up with TRBD1. CDR1 and CDR2 (germline): SGHTA, FQGNSA. The CDR3 is made up of 15 amino acids. V lost 5 bases to trimming and J lost 8 bases; unmatched junction nucleotides: 8. The CDR3 loop reads CASSRGTGYDSPLHF. The CDR3 bases are TGTGCCAGCAGCCGCGGGACAGGTTATGATTCACCCCTCCACTTT.

This clonotype was detected a few times. This rearrangement joins TRBV6-2 or TRBV6-3 to TRBJ2-1; D unclear. Germline CDR1 MNHEY, CDR2 SVGEGT. V shed 2 bases and J shed 4 bases, with 12 bases lying between them. This CDR3 spans 15 amino acids. As DNA, the CDR3 is TGTGCCAGCAGTTACGTTGGGCTTAGTTACAATGAGCAGTTCTTC. This translates into CASSYVGLSYNEQFF.